This is a list of T cell receptor beta chains from one sample in a study of T cell responses to AZD1222 COVID-19 vaccine. Libraries were prepared by immunoSEQ multiplex PCR; TCRdb keeps only in-frame clonotypes and omits some of them. The repertoire consists of over 100,000 clones, with more than 70% occurring once and the leading ten covering around a sixth. The sequencing used peripheral blood, collected on day 0 of AZD1222 vaccination. Receptors were obtained from an adult in good health. Both conserved end residues are part of each CDR3. A D gene is named only where the DNA matches it firmly. Part of the rows lack a size; the others show once, few, many or a class for expanded clones.

NA	NA	TRBV6-5	TRBJ1-1	CASQTQNTEAFF	TGTGCCAGCCAGACTCAGAACACTGAAGCTTTCTTT
NA	NA	TRBV6-5	TRBJ1-2	CASRSSPAYDSYTF	TGTGCCAGCAGATCCTCTCCGGCTTACGATAGCTACACCTTC
NA	NA	TRBV30	TRBJ1-3	CAWSVSVSGNTIYF	TGTGCCTGGAGTGTCTCCGTCTCTGGAAACACCATATATTTT
NA	NA	TRBV11-3	TRBJ2-2	CASSFPGSAFAGELFF	TGTGCCAGCAGCTTCCCGGGGAGCGCCTTCGCCGGGGAGCTGTTTTTT
TRBD1	NA	TRBV10-3	TRBJ2-3	CATGQGGPTDTQYF	TGTGCCACGGGACAGGGGGGGCCCACAGATACGCAGTATTTT
NA	NA	TRBV7-2	TRBJ2-2	CASSSRPPKTGELFF	TGTGCCAGCAGCAGCCGGCCCCCAAAGACCGGGGAGCTGTTTTTT
NA	NA	TRBV11-3	TRBJ2-2	CASGEAFTGELFF	TGTGCCAGCGGGGAGGCGTTCACCGGGGAGCTGTTTTTT
NA	NA	TRBV3-1/TRBV3-2	TRBJ1-2	CASTTGAGAFEGYTF	TGTGCCAGCACCACCGGGGCGGGGGCCTTCGAAGGCTACACCTTC
NA	NA	TRBV30	TRBJ2-7	CAWSRGPLTYF	TGTGCCTGGAGCCGGGGACCCCTTACGTACTTC
NA	NA	TRBV18	TRBJ1-1	CASSPPPGNTEAFF	TGTGCCAGCTCACCCCCGCCGGGGAACACTGAAGCTTTCTTT
NA	NA	TRBV4-3	TRBJ2-2	CASSQDRGLVGGELFF	TGCGCCAGCAGCCAAGATCGAGGGCTAGTAGGCGGGGAGCTGTTTTTT
TRBD1	NA	TRBV5-5	TRBJ1-2	CASSLAGGDGYTF	TGTGCCAGCAGCTTGGCAGGGGGCGATGGCTACACCTTC
TRBD1	NA	TRBV9	TRBJ1-4	CASSRQGFGEKLFF	TGTGCCAGCAGCAGACAGGGGTTTGGCGAAAAACTGTTTTTT
TRBD1	NA	TRBV7-9	TRBJ1-2	CASLQTHDREGGYGYTF	TGTGCCAGCCTACAAACCCATGACAGGGAAGGGGGCTATGGCTACACCTTC
NA	NA	TRBV19	TRBJ1-1	CASRALGDTEAFF	TGTGCCAGTCGGGCCCTCGGAGACACTGAAGCTTTCTTT
NA	NA	TRBV19	TRBJ1-1	CASSMARNTEAFF	TGTGCCAGTAGTATGGCGAGGAACACTGAAGCTTTCTTT
NA	NA	TRBV6-5	TRBJ1-1	CASTLSGGTGTEAFF	TGTGCCAGCACCCTAAGTGGGGGAACGGGCACTGAAGCTTTCTTT
NA	few	TRBV30	TRBJ1-6	CAWEGRGNSPLHF	TGTGCCTGGGAGGGAAGGGGGAATTCACCCCTCCACTTT
TRBD1	NA	TRBV27	TRBJ2-2	CASSSNQGARDRTGELFF	TGTGCCAGCAGTTCCAATCAGGGGGCGCGGGATCGGACCGGGGAGCTGTTTTTT
NA	once	TRBV12-3/TRBV12-4	TRBJ1-3	CASSPGLAYTIYF	TGTGCCAGCAGTCCGGGACTCGCGTACACCATATATTTT
NA	NA	TRBV6-5	TRBJ2-2	CASSALTSTGELFF	TGTGCCAGCTCCGCCCTCACCTCGACCGGGGAGCTGTTTTTT
TRBD1	NA	TRBV6-6	TRBJ1-2	CASTQQGAIDGYTF	TGTGCCAGCACTCAACAGGGGGCTATCGATGGCTACACCTTC
TRBD2	NA	TRBV27	TRBJ2-1	CASRPAGLAGFNEQFF	TGTGCCAGCAGGCCGGCGGGACTAGCGGGTTTCAATGAGCAGTTCTTC
NA	NA	TRBV24-1	TRBJ2-1	CATSVSPGSEQFF	TGTGCCACCAGTGTTTCTCCGGGTAGTGAGCAGTTCTTC
TRBD1	once	TRBV11-1	TRBJ2-2	CASSQGRQGASGELFF	TGTGCCAGCAGCCAAGGTCGACAGGGGGCCTCCGGGGAGCTGTTTTTT
NA	NA	TRBV27	TRBJ1-3	CASSPQRALSLNTIYF	TGTGCCAGCAGTCCCCAGAGGGCTCTCTCCTTAAACACCATATATTTT
NA	NA	TRBV5-1	TRBJ2-1	CASSLLDPSYNEQFF	TGCGCCAGCAGCTTGTTAGACCCCTCCTACAATGAGCAGTTCTTC
NA	NA	TRBV5-1	TRBJ2-4	CASSLGGYDIQYF	TGCGCCAGCAGCTTGGGGGGGTATGACATTCAGTACTTC
NA	NA	TRBV9	TRBJ2-3	CASSVVGQGTDTQYF	TGTGCCAGCAGCGTAGTCGGGCAGGGCACAGATACGCAGTATTTT